This T cell receptor (beta chain) was captured in a study of response to subunit inactivated influenza vaccine. TCRdb processed the RT-PCR reads anew with MiXCR; each CDR3 protein has one entry. The profile shows about 160,000 distinct CDR3 sequences, roughly 10% of them singletons. CDR1 and CDR2 from the germline V gene are SEHNR and FQNEAQ (reference sequence). The CDR3 runs 12 residues. Trimming shortened V by 1 base and J by 10 bases, and 8 bases separated the two germline ends. Overall study results and limits: It was the authors' suggestion that each seasonal influenza vaccination recruits few new T cells.

This clonotype was counted ten times or more. Its antigen remains unknown. The sample was non-naive T cells sorted from PBMCs, taken more than 35 days after vaccination. This chain uses TRBV7-9 with TRBJ2-1; D not resolved. This clonotype was obtained from a man aged 50-59 years who received an inactivated influenza vaccine. CDR3 sequence (DNA): TGTGCCAGCAGCTTAGGGGGTGGGGAGCAGTTCTTC. This translates into CASSLGGGEQFF.